Shown below are 26 T cell receptor beta chains from a single sample sequenced in a study of blood T cells in healthy people across ages. Primers used in a second PCR of roughly 7 to 12 cycles were a sample-barcoded 5' primer and a J-beta primer mix. In TCRdb, the 5' RACE reads were re-called with MiXCR into one record per CDR3 protein. The repertoire has approximately 760,000 distinct CDR3 sequences, 25% of them found once; the top ten carry 9.4%. The data also belong to a second study, concerning T cells of mothers and their children.

Sequenced input: blood. The receptor source for this set is a boy younger than 18 in good health.

This chain joins TRBV7-9 and TRBJ2-1, with TRBD2 matching 7 bases. The length of the CDR3 is 16 residues. Germline trimming cut 0 bases from V and 10 bases from J; bases unmatched to any gene: 12. Per germline, CDR1 SEHNR and CDR2 FQNEAQ (reference sequence). In DNA form, the CDR3 reads TGTGCCAGCAGCTTAGCGGGTTTAGCGGGCAAGGGCGAGCAGTTCTTC. Translation gives CASSLAGLAGKGEQFF.

This clonotype was observed a single time. CDR3 bases: TGTGCCAGCAGCTTAGATCCCGCAGGGTCCTATGGCTACACCTTC. It specifies CASSLDPAGSYGYTF. The chain links TRBV7-2 to TRBJ1-2, with a possible D match to TRBD1 (5 bases). In germline, CDR1 is SGHTA, CDR2 FQGNSA. This CDR3 comprises 15 residues. V shed 1 base and J shed 4 bases, with 13 bases lying between them.

The V call is TRBV9, the J call TRBJ2-3; possibly TRBD1 for D (6 bases). The CDR3 covers 14 residues. Between the trimmed V and J ends, which lost 2 bases and 2 bases, there was a span of 9 bases. CDR1 and CDR2 from the germline V gene are SGDLS and YYNGEE. The CDR3 protein is CASSVRDNTDTQYF. The CDR3 nucleotides read TGTGCCAGCAGCGTTCGGGACAACACAGATACGCAGTATTTT. Complete variable domain (other parts from reference TRBV9 and TRBJ2-3): DSGVTQTPKHLITATGQRVTLRCSPRSGDLSVYWYQQSLDQGLQFLIQYYNGEERAKGNILERFSAQQFPDLHSELNLSSLELGDSALYFCASSVRDNTDTQYFGPGTRLTVL.

The chain joins TRBV24-1 to TRBJ2-5; 7 nucleotides match TRBD1. The tail of the sequence fits TRBJ2-1 better, so the J call may be wrong. CDR1 and CDR2 from the germline V gene are KGHDR and SFDVKD. This CDR3 spans 13 amino acids. The CDR3, as DNA: TGTGCCACCTCCACAGGGGCGAGGAATGAGCAGTTCTTC. Its translation is CATSTGARNEQFF.

The chain carries TRBV6-1 and TRBJ1-1; D perhaps matches TRBD1 (6 bases). Trimming stripped 3 bases from V and 1 base from J, with 9 bases between. The germline CDR1 and CDR2 sequences are MNHNS and SASEGT. The CDR3 has 14 amino acids. In nucleotides, the CDR3 is TGTGCCAGCAGTGATGGGGGACAGAACACTGAAGCTTTCTTT. It specifies CASSDGGQNTEAFF.

This clonotype was picked up a small number of times. The CDR3 bases are TGTGCCAGTCTCGGAGGTGGAAATCAGCCCCAGCATTTT. Its translation: CASLGGGNQPQHF. The rearrangement links TRBV14 to TRBJ1-5; no clear D. This CDR3 has 13 amino acids. V gave up 9 bases and J gave up 4 bases, with 13 bases separating them. Germline V gene lookup returns CDR1 SGHDN and CDR2 FVKESK. Full variable domain (outside the CDR3, taken from reference TRBV14 and TRBJ1-5): EAGVTQFPSHSVIEKGQTVTLRCDPISGHDNLYWYRRVMGKEIKFLLHFVKESKQDESGMPNNRFLAERTGGTYSTLKVQPAELEDSGVYFCASLGGGNQPQHFGDGTRLSIL.

The rearrangement links TRBV20-1 to TRBJ2-5; 10 positions match TRBD2. TRBJ2-7 matches the DNA end more closely, so the J call is doubtful. In germline, CDR1 is DFQATT, CDR2 SNEGSKA (reference sequence). The CDR3 runs 15 residues. CDR3 residues: CSARDALAGGYEQYF. CDR3 nucleotide sequence: TGCAGTGCTAGAGATGCTTTAGCGGGGGGATACGAGCAGTACTTC.

The chain joins TRBV9 to TRBJ2-5; 14 nucleotides line up with TRBD2. The last part of the DNA fits TRBJ2-7 better; the J call may be wrong. The CDR3 spans 18 residues. Germline V CDR1 and CDR2: SGDLS, YYNGEE. The CDR3 nucleotides read TGTGCCAGCAGCGGGACTAGCGGGGGGCCACCGAGCTCCTACGAGCAGTACTTC. The encoded protein is CASSGTSGGPPSSYEQYF.

This clonotype was observed a few times. This chain links TRBV7-2 with TRBJ2-5; TRBD2 agrees at 7 bases. The CDR3 spans 15 residues. J gave up 2 bases and V 6 bases, and 9 bases lay outside the gene matches. CDR1 is SGHTA and CDR2 is FQGNSA in the germline V gene. The CDR3 sequence is CASRGGVAVQETQYF. As DNA, the CDR3 is TGTGCCAGCAGGGGGGGGGTGGCTGTACAAGAGACCCAGTACTTC.

The chain has TRBV12-3 or TRBV12-4 and TRBJ1-4; the D is unclear. The V gene lost 7 bases and the J gene lost 0 bases, with 9 bases spanning the gap. This CDR3 comprises 14 residues. The CDR3 DNA follows: TGTGCCAGCACCTCTACGGCAACTAATGAAAAACTGTTTTTT. It codes for CASTSTATNEKLFF.

The chain combines TRBV6-6 with TRBJ2-7; the match to TRBD1 covers 11 bases. With 5 bases clipped from V and 5 bases from J, the junction kept 8 bases outside the gene matches. The germline V gene has CDR1 MNHNY and CDR2 SVGAGI (reference sequence). The CDR3 extends over 15 amino acids. CDR3 in amino acids: CASSPRDRGSHEQYF. DNA for the CDR3: TGTGCCAGCAGTCCTCGGGACAGGGGGTCCCACGAGCAGTACTTC.

The table lists this clonotype with a few counts. The gene calls are TRBV7-9 and TRBJ2-3, with 7 bases that match TRBD1. The CDR3 totals 16 residues. The V gene end was trimmed by 2 bases and the J gene end by 2 bases; junction bases not matched to a gene: 7. From germline, CDR1 is SEHNR and CDR2 FQNEAQ (reference sequence). The CDR3 reads CASSLRWGQHTDTQYF. CDR3 DNA: TGTGCCAGCAGCTTAAGATGGGGACAGCACACAGATACGCAGTATTTT. Looking up the rest from reference TRBV7-9 and TRBJ2-3 gives the full variable domain: DTGVSQNPRHKITKRGQNVTFRCDPISEHNRLYWYRQTLGQGPEFLTYFQNEAQLEKSRLLSDRFSAERPKGSFSTLEIQRTEQGDSAMYLCASSLRWGQHTDTQYFGPGTRLTVL.

This clonotype was detected only a few times. V gene TRBV20-1 combines with J gene TRBJ1-1; D gene unclear. The CDR3 has 14 amino acids. V gave up 0 bases and J gave up 0 bases, with 8 bases separating them. Germline CDR1 and CDR2: DFQATT and SNEGSKA (reference sequence). The CDR3 spells CSARDRALNTEAFF. CDR3 nucleotides: TGCAGTGCTAGAGACAGAGCCCTGAACACTGAAGCTTTCTTT.

The J gene is TRBJ1-2, the V gene TRBV5-5; TRBD1 aligns across 8 bases. The CDR3 spans 13 residues. Looked up from germline, CDR1 is SGHKS and CDR2 is YYEKEE (reference sequence). V lost 4 bases to trimming and J lost 8 bases; unmatched junction nucleotides: 7. CDR3: CASSPSGGEGYTF. DNA of the CDR3: TGTGCCAGCAGCCCGTCAGGGGGCGAGGGCTACACCTTC.

The chain has TRBV5-1 and TRBJ2-1; 14 bases map to TRBD2. The germline V gene encodes CDR1 SGHRS and CDR2 YFSETQ. The V and J ends lost 3 bases and 6 bases, in that order; junction bases with no gene match: 2. This CDR3 comprises 15 residues. The CDR3 sequence: CASSWTSGGFNEQFF. The DNA for the CDR3 is TGCGCCAGCAGCTGGACTAGCGGGGGGTTCAATGAGCAGTTCTTC.

The chain couples TRBV11-2 to TRBJ2-1; possibly TRBD1 for D (5 bases). CDR3 length: 13 amino acids. V dropped 1 base and J dropped 10 bases, with 11 bases sitting between them. CDR1 is SGHAT and CDR2 is FQNNGV in the germline V gene. The CDR3 loop reads CASSLVGPREQFF. The CDR3 nucleotides are TGTGCCAGCAGCTTAGTGGGGCCCCGAGAGCAGTTCTTC. The complete variable domain, with remaining parts taken from reference TRBV11-2 and TRBJ2-1, reads EAGVAQSPRYKIIEKRQSVAFWCNPISGHATLYWYQQILGQGPKLLIQFQNNGVVDDSQLPKDRFSAERLKGVDSTLKIQPAKLEDSAVYLCASSLVGPREQFFGPGTRLTVL.

This clonotype was found many times. CDR3 sequence reads: CASSLVGGAWETQYF. In nucleotides, the CDR3 is TGTGCCAGCAGCTTAGTCGGGGGGGCCTGGGAGACCCAGTACTTC. This rearrangement joins TRBV7-2 to TRBJ2-5; 8 positions match TRBD2. This CDR3 is built from 15 residues. The junction had 6 bases not matched to a gene; V was cut back by 1 base and J by 5 bases. The germline gives CDR1 SGHTA, CDR2 FQGNSA.

The V and J genes are TRBV20-1 and TRBJ2-5; D tentatively reads TRBD1 or TRBD2 (5 bases each). Germline V gene data show CDR1 as DFQATT and CDR2 as SNEGSKA (reference sequence). This CDR3 spans 12 amino acids. The CDR3 is CSGLRGGETQYF. The CDR3 bases are TGCAGCGGGCTAAGGGGCGGGGAGACCCAGTACTTC.

The chain links TRBV6-2 or TRBV6-3 to TRBJ2-5; D call uncertain. The J call may be wrong; the DNA end is better matched by TRBJ2-7. CDR3 length equals 13 residues. Germline CDR1 reads MNHEY; CDR2 reads SVGEGT. The chain's CDR3 is CASISAPLNEQYF. DNA of the CDR3: TGTGCCAGCATCTCAGCCCCCCTGAACGAGCAGTACTTC.

The V call is TRBV3-1, the J call TRBJ2-5; no definite D call. Germline-derived CDR1 and CDR2 are LGHDT and YNNKEL (reference sequence). There are 12 residues in the CDR3. With 3 bases removed from V and 4 bases from J, the gap between germline ends came to 6 bases. The CDR3 reads CASSQRAETQYF. Here the CDR3 DNA reads TGTGCCAGCAGCCAGAGAGCAGAGACCCAGTACTTC.

The rearrangement uses TRBV12-3 or TRBV12-4 and TRBJ1-2, with a tentative D call TRBD1 (6 bases). The V and J ends lost 10 bases and 7 bases respectively, with 25 bases between them. The CDR3 covers 15 residues. DNA of the CDR3: TGTGCCATCTCATTACGAGGGGGAGGACTCTCTGGCTACACCTTC. Encoded protein: CAISLRGGGLSGYTF.

The gene calls are TRBV29-1 and TRBJ1-1; tentatively, D is TRBD1 (5 bases). Germline V gene data show CDR1 as SQVTM and CDR2 as ANQGSEA. Trimming removed 4 bases from V and 6 bases from J, with 12 bases in between. The CDR3 sequence is 12 residues long. The CDR3 region is CSVVAGGAEAFF. In nucleotides, the CDR3 is TGCAGCGTTGTGGCCGGAGGGGCTGAAGCTTTCTTT.

In nucleotides, the CDR3 is TGTGCCAGCGCCAAGTTGGCGGGAGGGGCCAACGTCCTGACTTTC. It encodes CASAKLAGGANVLTF. The V gene is TRBV2, the J gene TRBJ2-6, with D possibly TRBD2 on 6 matching bases. Trimming pared 8 bases from V and 4 bases from J, leaving 15 bases between. Germline V gives CDR1 SNHLY, CDR2 FYNNEI. CDR3 size: 15 residues.

The chain has TRBV28 and TRBJ2-5, with 7 bases that match TRBD1. The end of the DNA fits TRBJ2-7 better, so the J call may be wrong. The germline V gene has CDR1 MDHEN and CDR2 SYDVKM. The CDR3 covers 12 residues. CDR3 DNA sequence: TGTGCCAGCAGGGGACAGATCCACGAGCAGTACTTC. As protein: CASRGQIHEQYF.

The chain links TRBV6-1 to TRBJ1-5; D not certain. V lost 7 bases to trimming and J lost 6 bases, with 19 bases between them. This CDR3 has 15 amino acids. The V gene's germline CDR1 is MNHNS and CDR2 SASEGT. Here the CDR3 DNA reads TGTGCCAGCATTCTAACCGGGATTCCGAGTCAGCCCCAGCATTTT. This gives the protein CASILTGIPSQPQHF.

This clonotype came up a few times. The genes are TRBV20-1 and TRBJ2-7; D could derive from TRBD1 or TRBD2 (6 bases each). The CDR3 totals 14 residues. V lost 1 base, J lost 1 base, and 11 bases lay in between. Germline CDR1 DFQATT, CDR2 SNEGSKA (reference sequence). This CDR3 reads CSARVTGRSYEQYF. The CDR3 DNA follows: TGCAGTGCTAGAGTTACAGGGAGGTCCTACGAGCAGTACTTC.